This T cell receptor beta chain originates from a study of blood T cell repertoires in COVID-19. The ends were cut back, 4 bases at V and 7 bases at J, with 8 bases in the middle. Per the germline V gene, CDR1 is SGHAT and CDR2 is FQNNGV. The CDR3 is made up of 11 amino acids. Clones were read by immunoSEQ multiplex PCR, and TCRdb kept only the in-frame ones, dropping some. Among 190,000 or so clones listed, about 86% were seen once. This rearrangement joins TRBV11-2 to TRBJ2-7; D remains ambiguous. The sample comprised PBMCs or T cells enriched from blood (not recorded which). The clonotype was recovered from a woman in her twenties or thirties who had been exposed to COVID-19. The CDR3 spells CASSSPLEQYF. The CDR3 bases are TGTGCCAGCAGCTCTCCCCTGGAGCAGTACTTC.